The clone carrying this TCR beta chain was counted a single time. Its specificity is not known. Trimming took 4 bases from V and 3 from J; bases not matched to a gene: 8. Germline V lookup: CDR1 SGHRS, CDR2 YFSETQ. There are 15 residues in the CDR3. This entry comes from a study of cytomegalovirus exposure and HLA in healthy donors. Points from the study as a whole: Over 150 TCR beta chains were listed as cytomegalovirus-associated. A likely sequencing artifact accounted for one observed cluster of highly shared sequence variants.

Amplification used 60 Vbeta primers and 13 Jbeta primers. Profiling relied on immunoSEQ multiplex PCR, and the TCRdb table lists in-frame clones only, not all of them. The data contain some 100,000 clones, around 74% of them singletons. Material for sequencing was PBMCs. The chain is built from TRBV5-1 and TRBJ2-5; 8 bases agree with TRBD1. This TCR derives from a male donor in good health and CMV-seropositive. This CDR3 reads CASSPDGQGEETQYF. The CDR3 nucleotides are TGCGCCAGCAGCCCGGACGGACAGGGAGAAGAGACCCAGTACTTC.